The present T cell receptor (beta chain) was sequenced within a study of T cells after yellow fever vaccination (dated by TCRdb to about 2019). At the level of the whole study: The SMART-Seq v4 Ultra Low Input RNA kit was used to prepare libraries from fractions with low cell numbers. Bulk TCR alpha and beta repertoires were sequenced longitudinally to track T-cell clones before and after primary and booster YFV17D yellow fever vaccination. The cohort comprised two healthy male donors, one aged 18 to 30 and one aged 30 to 40 years. Blood was drawn at multiple timepoints before and after primary and secondary immunization, with bulk PBMC replicates and cell subsets isolated.

In its sample, this clonotype was seen many times. This clone's antigen is unknown. Base qualities are not recorded, but no much larger clone differs from it by a single base. TCR cDNA was synthesized by 5'RACE template switching, through which a universal primer site and unique molecular identifiers were introduced. Priming for cDNA synthesis came from both the TCR alpha and TCR beta constant segments. Library amplification involved two PCR steps, and the second step added sample barcodes and sequencing adapters. Sequencing of the libraries was done on either Illumina HiSeq 2500 (2x100 bp) or NovaSeq (2x150 bp). The authors processed their data as follows. MIGEC handled demultiplexing of reads and collapsing into UMI consensus sequences, while MiXCR performed V(D)J alignment. Using edgeR on replicate PBMC samples, clonotypes were called vaccine-responding if FDR was below 0.01 and the log2 fold change was above 5 up to day 15. Each bulk clonotype received a CD4 or CD8 identity based on whether the sequenced CD4 or CD8 repertoire contained that clonotype at higher abundance. TCRdb trimmed public reads at Q25 via fastp, called clones via MiXCR and kept in-frame beta chains. Identical CDR3 protein sequences are pooled into one entry, listed with their most common genes and DNA. V and J calls and clone size were set by TCRdb, not the authors. This sample comprises some 110,000 distinct CDR3 sequences, 7% to 8.5% of them detected only once. The ten largest make up about 25% of the sample.

The treatment or condition label of this sample denotes: live attenuated yellow fever vaccine strain. A standard Ficoll-Paque protocol was used to isolate PBMCs from peripheral blood. Dynabeads CD4 and CD8 positive selection kits were used to isolate the CD4 and CD8 T-cell fractions. RNA was extracted with TriZol from bulk PBMCs, CD4 and CD8 fractions, and dextramer-positive and dextramer-negative fractions. What the research found in general, with its limitations: Because only a couple of donors were included in the study, the extent to which the findings can be generalized is limited. Most clones expanded after primary vaccination were re-detected after the booster (just under 97% of CD4 and approximately 88% of CD8), suggesting broad memory maintenance. A small share of clonotypes occurred in both CD4 and CD8 compartments, likely arising from convergent recombination. The secondary T-cell response was weaker than the primary response but faster, peaking on day 5 instead of day 15. Computational filtering was needed because FACS-sorted repertoires could contain abundant contaminating clonotypes from the bulk population.

V and J lose 0 bases and 4 bases, and a span of 13 bases separates them. Looking up the germline V gene (reference sequence) yields CDR1 DFQATT and CDR2 SNEGSKA. Reading from cysteine to phenylalanine, the CDR3 counts 15 amino acids. Here the CDR3 DNA is all that survives: 45 bases in frame from base 1. Recombination joined TRBV20-1 with TRBJ1-5, with TRBD1 as a weak D call on 6 bases. Sequenced material: CD8+ T cells sorted from PBMCs, taken 45 days after the yellow fever booster vaccination. The sequence came from a man aged 30 to 39 who received the YFV17D yellow fever vaccine. The CDR3 has the sequence CSARDPGHLNQPQHF. Read as DNA, the sequence is TGCAGTGCTAGAGATCCGGGACACCTAAATCAGCCCCAGCATTTT.